This T cell receptor beta chain was sequenced for a study of cytomegalovirus exposure and HLA in healthy donors. Sequencing was performed with immunoSEQ multiplex PCR; in TCRdb, only in-frame clones are kept and a portion is missing. The table has some 150,000 clones, 87% seen once. CDR1 is ENHRY, CDR2 SYGVKD, per germline. The CDR3 sequence is 14 residues long. V lost 2 bases to trimming and J lost 1 base, with 8 bases between them. Sequencing used PBMCs. This rearrangement joins TRBV10-3 to TRBJ1-1; D is possibly TRBD1 (5 bases). This sequence was found in a man aged 18 to 30 in good health and CMV-seropositive. Written as DNA, the CDR3 is TGTGCCATCAGTGAGAGGGGCTCGAACACTGAAGCTTTCTTT. Amino acids: CAISERGSNTEAFF.